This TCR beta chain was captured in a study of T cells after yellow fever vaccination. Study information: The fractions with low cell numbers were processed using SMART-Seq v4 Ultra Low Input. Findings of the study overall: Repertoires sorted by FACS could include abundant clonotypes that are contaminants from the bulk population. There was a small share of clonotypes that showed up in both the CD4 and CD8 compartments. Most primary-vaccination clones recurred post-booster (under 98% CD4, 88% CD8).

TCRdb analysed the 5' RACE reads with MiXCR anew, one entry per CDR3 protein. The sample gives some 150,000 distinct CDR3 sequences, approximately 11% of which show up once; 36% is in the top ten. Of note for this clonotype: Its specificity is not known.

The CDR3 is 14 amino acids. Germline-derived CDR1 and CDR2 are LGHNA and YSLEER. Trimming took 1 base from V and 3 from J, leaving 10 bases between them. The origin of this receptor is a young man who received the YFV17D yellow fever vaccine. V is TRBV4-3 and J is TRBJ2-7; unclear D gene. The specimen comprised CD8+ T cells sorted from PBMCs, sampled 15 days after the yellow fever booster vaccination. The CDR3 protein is CASSQAAAGYEQYF. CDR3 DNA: TGCGCCAGCAGCCAAGCGGCGGCAGGCTACGAGCAGTACTTC.